Listed below are T cell receptor beta chains from one sample, sequenced in a study of beta chain features in type 1 diabetes. Assay: immunoSEQ multiplex PCR; the TCRdb copy retains only in-frame clones and omits some. The sample holds around 690,000 clones, 9.5% to 15% seen once. The source material was naive CD4+ T cells from blood. These receptors originate from a man in his thirties or forties with type 1 diabetes. Each CDR3 is given with its conserved first and last residue. A D gene is named only where the DNA matches it firmly. Part of the rows lack a size; the others show once, few, many or a class for expanded clones.

D gene	J gene	V gene	clone size	CDR3 DNA	CDR3 protein
TRBD1	TRBJ2-2	TRBV19	NA	TGTGCCAGTAGTATGGACAGGGCGAACACCGGGGAGCTGTTTTTT	CASSMDRANTGELFF
NA	TRBJ1-1	TRBV9	NA	TGTGCCAGCAGCCCTGCCGAGACGGAGAACACTGAAGCTTTCTTT	CASSPAETENTEAFF
TRBD2	TRBJ2-5	TRBV25-1	few	TGTGCCAGCACCTTCTTTAGCGGGGTTGGGCGAGAGACCCAGTACTTC	CASTFFSGVGRETQYF
TRBD1	TRBJ2-6	TRBV2	few	TGTGCCAGCGAGTGGAACAGGGGTACAGTCTCTGGGGCCAACGTCCTGACTTTC	CASEWNRGTVSGANVLTF
NA	TRBJ2-5	TRBV4-2	few	TGTGCCAGCAGCCAAGATTTGCAGGGCGGGGATGAGACCCAGTACTTC	CASSQDLQGGDETQYF
NA	TRBJ2-5	TRBV5-1	few	TGCGCCAGCAGCTTGGCGGGAGCAGGTCAAGAGACCCAGTACTTC	CASSLAGAGQETQYF
NA	TRBJ2-6	TRBV6-1	few	TGTGCCATCTCTAGGGCGTCTGGGGCCAACGTCCTGACTTTC	CAISRASGANVLTF
NA	TRBJ2-1	TRBV5-1	NA	TGCGCCAGCAGCTTGCCCGGAGGACCCAATGAGCAGTTCTTC	CASSLPGGPNEQFF
NA	TRBJ2-2	TRBV2	few	TGTGCCAGCCAACTCGGAGGACGAACCGGGGAGCTGTTTTTT	CASQLGGRTGELFF
NA	TRBJ1-1	TRBV9	few	TGTGCCAGCAGCGTAGATCAATTGGACCATGAAGCTTTCTTT	CASSVDQLDHEAFF
NA	TRBJ2-1	TRBV7-3	few	TGTGCCAGCAGCTCACCCCTAGTAAGCAATGAGCAGTTCTTC	CASSSPLVSNEQFF
NA	TRBJ1-1	TRBV11-3	few	TGTGCCAGCAGCTTAGATCTCATGAACACTGAAGCTTTCTTT	CASSLDLMNTEAFF
TRBD1	TRBJ2-1	TRBV25-1	NA	TGTGCCAGCAGTGTCCCCGGGACAGGGGGTGAGCAGTTCTTC	CASSVPGTGGEQFF
TRBD1	TRBJ1-5	TRBV30	few	TGTGCCTGGAGGGTTGGAGGAGGGGGCTTAGATCAGCCCCAGCATTTT	CAWRVGGGGLDQPQHF
TRBD1	TRBJ2-5	TRBV5-4	few	TGTGCCAGCAGCGCGGGACAGGGCGGTGGTGGAGAGACCCAGTACTTC	CASSAGQGGGGETQYF
NA	TRBJ1-2	TRBV11-2	few	TGTGCCAGCAGCTCGGGCCCTAACTATGGCTACACCTTC	CASSSGPNYGYTF
NA	TRBJ2-7	TRBV28	NA	TGTGCCAGCGGCAGGGGGGGGTTCTACGAGCAGTACTTC	CASGRGGFYEQYF
TRBD1	TRBJ2-3	TRBV30	NA	TGTGCCTGGAGTGGACAGGGGGCAGGAACAGATACGCAGTATTTT	CAWSGQGAGTDTQYF
NA	TRBJ1-3	TRBV7-2	NA	TGTGCCAGCAGCTTAGCGGGATATAGCTCTGGAAACACCATATATTTT	CASSLAGYSSGNTIYF
TRBD1	TRBJ2-5	TRBV10-3	few	TGTGCCATCGGGACAGGGGACTGGGAGACCCAGTACTTC	CAIGTGDWETQYF
TRBD1	TRBJ2-2	TRBV4-3	NA	TGCGCCAGCAGCCAATTGGACAGGGACACCGGGGAGCTGTTTTTT	CASSQLDRDTGELFF
NA	TRBJ2-4	TRBV4-2	few	TGTGCCAGCAGCCAAGTAGGAGCGGTAGCCAAAAACATTCAGTACTTC	CASSQVGAVAKNIQYF
NA	TRBJ2-1	TRBV20-1	NA	TGCAGTGCTAGAGGGGGATATGAGCAGTTCTTC	CSARGGYEQFF
NA	TRBJ2-5	TRBV20-1	NA	TGCAGTGCTAGCGGACAAGAGACCCAGTACTTC	CSASGQETQYF
TRBD1	TRBJ1-2	TRBV9	few	TGTGCCAGCAGCGCATCTATGGACAGGGCGTATGGCTACACCTTC	CASSASMDRAYGYTF
TRBD1	TRBJ1-6	TRBV27	NA	TGTGCCAGCAGTTTAAACAGGGGTACTGTTAATTCACCCCTCCACTTT	CASSLNRGTVNSPLHF
NA	TRBJ2-5	TRBV11-2	few	TGTGCCAGCAGCTTAGCGTTGTTTCCGGGACCCCAAGAGACCCAGTACTTC	CASSLALFPGPQETQYF
NA	TRBJ2-5	TRBV4-3	NA	TGCGCCAGCAGCCAGGGAAGGGAACCGCAAGAGACCCAGTACTTC	CASSQGREPQETQYF
TRBD1	TRBJ1-2	TRBV29-1	few	TGCAGCGTGCCGGGACAGGGATCTGCTTTGGGCTACACCTTC	CSVPGQGSALGYTF
NA	TRBJ2-5	TRBV21-1	NA	TGTGCCAGCAGCCAACCCCGGAGGACTAGCGGCCTCGAGGGGGAGACCCAGTACTTC	CASSQPRRTSGLEGETQYF
TRBD1	TRBJ2-3	TRBV7-8	NA	TGTGCCAGCTTTGGGAAGGGGGCGCCTGACACCACAGATACGCAGTATTTT	CASFGKGAPDTTDTQYF
NA	TRBJ1-1	TRBV29-1	few	TGCAGCGTTGAAGGTAGCCAGCAGAGCACTGAAGCTTTCTTT	CSVEGSQQSTEAFF
TRBD1	TRBJ2-1	TRBV29-1	few	TGCAGCGTTGTCACGAGACAGGGGGCTTGGAATGAGCAGTTCTTC	CSVVTRQGAWNEQFF
NA	TRBJ2-1	TRBV5-6	NA	TGTGCCAGCAGCTTAACAGGCTTTGAGCAGTTCTTC	CASSLTGFEQFF
NA	TRBJ2-7	TRBV14	NA	TGTGCCAGCAGCCGAGGGGGATCCGCCTACGAGCAGTACTTC	CASSRGGSAYEQYF
NA	TRBJ2-7	TRBV20-1	NA	TGCAGTGCTGGCTACGAGCAGTACTTC	CSAGYEQYF
NA	TRBJ2-1	TRBV10-3	NA	TGTGCCATCAGTGGTCGGGACAAGTACAATGAGCAGTTCTTC	CAISGRDKYNEQFF
TRBD1	TRBJ2-1	TRBV19	many	TGTGCCAGTAGTATCACAGGGGGCGGTGAGCAGTTCTTC	CASSITGGGEQFF
NA	TRBJ2-1	TRBV9	few	TGTGCCAGCAGCCTGACTAGTGAGAGTGAGCAGTTCTTC	CASSLTSESEQFF
TRBD1	TRBJ1-6	TRBV7-3	NA	TGTGCCAGCAGCCGCCAGGGGGCTTCAAATTCACCCCTCCACTTT	CASSRQGASNSPLHF
NA	TRBJ2-6	TRBV6-5	few	TGTGCCAGCAGTTACTCAGAGGGGGTTGGGGCCAACGTCCTGACTTTC	CASSYSEGVGANVLTF
NA	TRBJ2-1	TRBV11-2	NA	TGTGCCAGCAGCTCCTTAGGGATCGGGGGATCCTACAATGAGCAGTTCTTC	CASSSLGIGGSYNEQFF